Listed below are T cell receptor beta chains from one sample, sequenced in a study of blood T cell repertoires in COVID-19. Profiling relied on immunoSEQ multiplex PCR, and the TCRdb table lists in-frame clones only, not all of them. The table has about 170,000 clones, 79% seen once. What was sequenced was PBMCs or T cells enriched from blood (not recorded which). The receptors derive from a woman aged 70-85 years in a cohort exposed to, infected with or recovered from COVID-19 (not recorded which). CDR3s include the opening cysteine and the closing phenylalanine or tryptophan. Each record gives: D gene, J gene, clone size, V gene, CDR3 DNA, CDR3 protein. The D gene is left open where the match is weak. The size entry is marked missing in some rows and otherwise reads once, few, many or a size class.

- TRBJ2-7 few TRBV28 TGTGCCAGCAGGCTGTTGGGACACAACTTGGGCTCCTACGAGCAGTACTTC CASRLLGHNLGSYEQYF
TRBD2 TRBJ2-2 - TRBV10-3 TGTGCCATCAAAGCGGGACTAGAGAACACCGGGGAGCTGTTTTTT CAIKAGLENTGELFF
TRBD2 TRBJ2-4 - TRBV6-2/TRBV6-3 TGTGCCAGCAGTTACTCGACTAGCGGGTTTTCCACTTCCAAAAACATTCAGTACTTC CASSYSTSGFSTSKNIQYF
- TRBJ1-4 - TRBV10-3 TGTGCCATCAGTGCTTTTAGGGAGGCGAAGGGACAACTGTTTTTT CAISAFREAKGQLFF
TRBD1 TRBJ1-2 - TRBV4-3 TGCGCCAGCAGCCAGGAAGCAACTAGACAGGGGGCGGGAGGCTACACCTTC CASSQEATRQGAGGYTF
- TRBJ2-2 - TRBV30 TGTGCCTGGAGTTTTCAGATTCCCGGGGAGCTGTTTTTT CAWSFQIPGELFF
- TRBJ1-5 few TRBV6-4 TGTGCCAGCAGTGACGACCGCTCGGGACAAAGGCCCCGGAAGAGTGGTCAGCCCCAGCATTTT CASSDDRSGQRPRKSGQPQHF
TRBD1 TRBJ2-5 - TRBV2 TGTGCCAGCAGTCGGGACAGGGGCTCTTCTGTTACCCAGTACTTC CASSRDRGSSVTQYF
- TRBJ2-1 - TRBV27 TGTGCCAGCAGTTTGCAAGGGGAAAATGAGCAGTTCTTC CASSLQGENEQFF
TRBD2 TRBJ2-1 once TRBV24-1 TGTGCCACGAGCGGGGTATCCTACAATGAGCAGTTCTTC CATSGVSYNEQFF
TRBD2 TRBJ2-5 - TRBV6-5 TGTGCCAGCAGACCAAATAGCGGGAGAGGAGAGACCCAGTACTTC CASRPNSGRGETQYF
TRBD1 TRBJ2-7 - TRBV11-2 TGTGCCAGCAGCTGGGCAGGGGGCGCTGGCTACGAGCAGTACTTC CASSWAGGAGYEQYF
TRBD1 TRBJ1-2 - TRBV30 TGTGCCTGGAGGCGGGACAGGAGGAACTATGGCTACACCTTC CAWRRDRRNYGYTF
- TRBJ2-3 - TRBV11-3 TGTGCCAGCAGCATGGCAGGGGTGGATACGCAGTATTTT CASSMAGVDTQYF
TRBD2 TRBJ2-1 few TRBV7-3 TGTGCCAGCAGCTTAGGACTAGCGGGAGCAGGCAATGAGCAGTTCTTC CASSLGLAGAGNEQFF
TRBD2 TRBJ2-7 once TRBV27 TGTGCCACCAAAGGACTAGCGGGCGTGCTTACCTACGAGCAGTACTTC CATKGLAGVLTYEQYF
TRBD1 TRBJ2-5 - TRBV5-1 TGCGCCAGCAGCCAGGGGACAGGGTGGCAAGAGACCCAGTACTTC CASSQGTGWQETQYF
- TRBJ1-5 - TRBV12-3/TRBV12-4 TGTGCCAGCAAGGGAGAGGGACAGCCCCAGCATTTT CASKGEGQPQHF
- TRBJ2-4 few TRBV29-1 TGCAGCGTTGTGCAGGCAAACATTCAGTACTTC CSVVQANIQYF
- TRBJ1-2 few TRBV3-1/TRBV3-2 TGTGCCAGCAGCCAAACCCCGACAACCATAAACTATGGCTACACCTTC CASSQTPTTINYGYTF
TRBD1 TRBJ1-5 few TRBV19 TGTGCTTCGACAGGGTCCCATAGCAATCAGCCCCAGCATTTT CASTGSHSNQPQHF
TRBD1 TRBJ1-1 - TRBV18 TGTGCCAGCGCCCAGGGGGGGAACACTGAAGCTTTCTTT CASAQGGNTEAFF
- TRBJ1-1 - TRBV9 TGTGCCAGCAGCGTAGCCCCGACGGACATGAACACTGAAGCTTTCTTT CASSVAPTDMNTEAFF
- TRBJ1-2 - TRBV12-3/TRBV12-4 TGTGCCAGCAGTTTATACGGTTATGGCTACACCTTC CASSLYGYGYTF
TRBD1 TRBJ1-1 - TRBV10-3 TGTGCCATCAGACAGGGGCTAAGGGACACTGAAGCTTTCTTT CAIRQGLRDTEAFF
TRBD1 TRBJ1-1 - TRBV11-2 TGTGCCAGCAGCTTAGTGCAGGGGGCCACTGAAGCTTTCTTT CASSLVQGATEAFF
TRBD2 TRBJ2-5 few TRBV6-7 TGTGCCAGCAGTTACTCGAAATTGGCGGGAGGGCCGGGCGAGACCCAGTACTTC CASSYSKLAGGPGETQYF
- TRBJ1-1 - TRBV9 TGTGCCAGCAGCGTAGATGCCAGGGCAGCGATCCAAGCTTTCTTT CASSVDARAAIQAFF
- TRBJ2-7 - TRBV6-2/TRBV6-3 TGTGCCAGCAGTTACCTCTACGAGCAGTACTTC CASSYLYEQYF
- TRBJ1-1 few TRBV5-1 TGCGCCAGCAGCTTGGAACCCGTGGGAGGTGGGAACACTGAAGCTTTCTTT CASSLEPVGGGNTEAFF
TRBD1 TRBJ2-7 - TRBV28 TGTGCCAGCAGTTCCGAGGACAGGAGGTACTTC CASSSEDRRYF
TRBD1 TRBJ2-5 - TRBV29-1 TGCAGCGTCAGACAGGGTCCGGTGGAGACCCAGTACTTC CSVRQGPVETQYF
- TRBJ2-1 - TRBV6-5 TGTGCCAGCGCCGACCGGGACTCCTACAATGAGCAGTTCTTC CASADRDSYNEQFF
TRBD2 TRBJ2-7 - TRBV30 TGTGCCTGGAGGACTAGCGGAAGTACCTACGAGCAGTACTTC CAWRTSGSTYEQYF
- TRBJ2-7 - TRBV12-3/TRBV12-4 TGTGCCAGCAGTTTATGGGCACAAGGCGAGCAGTACTTC CASSLWAQGEQYF
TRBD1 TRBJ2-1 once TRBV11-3 TGTGCCAGCAGCTTAGGACAGGGGCACTCCTACAATGAGCAGTTCTTC CASSLGQGHSYNEQFF
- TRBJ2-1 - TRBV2 TGTGCCAGCGGACTCGACTCCTACAATGAGCAGTTCTTC CASGLDSYNEQFF
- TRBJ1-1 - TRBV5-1 TGCGCCAGCAGCCAGATGACAGCGAACACTGAAGCTTTCTTT CASSQMTANTEAFF
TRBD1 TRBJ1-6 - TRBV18 TGTGCCAGCTCACCCCTCAGTCGACAGGGGGCCAATTCACCCCTCCACTTT CASSPLSRQGANSPLHF
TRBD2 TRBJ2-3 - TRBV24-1 TGTGCCACCAGTGATTCGGGACTAGCACATACGCAGTATTTT CATSDSGLAHTQYF
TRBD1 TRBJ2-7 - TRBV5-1 TGCGCCAGCAGCTTGTCAACAGGGGGGACGACCTACGAGCAGTACTTC CASSLSTGGTTYEQYF
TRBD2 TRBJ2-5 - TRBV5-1 TGCGCCAGCAGCCAGGGACTAGCGGGAGGGAGGCAGACCCAGTACTTC CASSQGLAGGRQTQYF
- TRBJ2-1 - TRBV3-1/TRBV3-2 TGTGCCAGCAGCCAAATTGTCACAGGGGAGCAGTTCTTC CASSQIVTGEQFF
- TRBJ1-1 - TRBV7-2 TGTGCCAGCAGCTCGCGCACAGGGTATGAAGCTTTCTTT CASSSRTGYEAFF
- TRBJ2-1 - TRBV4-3 TGCGCCAGCAGCCCAAGGTCAAGCGGGCCCCTCGTTCCGAATGAGCAGTTCTTC CASSPRSSGPLVPNEQFF
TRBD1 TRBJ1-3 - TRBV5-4 TGTGCCAGCAGCTTCTTTCTCGGGACAGGGAGCTCTGGAAACACCATATATTTT CASSFFLGTGSSGNTIYF
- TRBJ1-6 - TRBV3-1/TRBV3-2 TGTGCCAGCAGCCAAGGCGGGGATTCACCCCTCCACTTT CASSQGGDSPLHF
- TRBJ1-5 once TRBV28 TGTGCCAGCAGTACCCCTGGATGGGGGGTAGATCAGCCCCAGCATTTT CASSTPGWGVDQPQHF
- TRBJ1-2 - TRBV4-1 TGCGCCAGCAGCCATTTCGCGGCTGATCGAGGCTATGGCTACACCTTC CASSHFAADRGYGYTF
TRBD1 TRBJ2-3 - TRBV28 TGTGCCAGCAGCCTTATCGGGACAGGCCGAGCAGATACGCAGTATTTT CASSLIGTGRADTQYF
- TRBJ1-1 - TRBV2 TGTGCCAGCAGTGAACGGGGTTCAGAAGCTTTCTTT CASSERGSEAFF
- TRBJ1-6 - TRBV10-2 TGCGCCAGCAGTGAACAGGGTGCAGGTTCACCCCTCCACTTT CASSEQGAGSPLHF
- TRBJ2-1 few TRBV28 TGTGCCAGCAGTTCCATGACCCTTAGCGGCAGCAATGAGCAGTTCTTC CASSSMTLSGSNEQFF
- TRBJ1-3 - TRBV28 TGTGCCAGCAATGAGGGAGTCCGCTCTGGAAACACCATATATTTT CASNEGVRSGNTIYF
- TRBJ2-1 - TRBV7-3 TGTGCCAGCAGCTTACAGGGTTCCTACAATGAGCAGTTCTTC CASSLQGSYNEQFF